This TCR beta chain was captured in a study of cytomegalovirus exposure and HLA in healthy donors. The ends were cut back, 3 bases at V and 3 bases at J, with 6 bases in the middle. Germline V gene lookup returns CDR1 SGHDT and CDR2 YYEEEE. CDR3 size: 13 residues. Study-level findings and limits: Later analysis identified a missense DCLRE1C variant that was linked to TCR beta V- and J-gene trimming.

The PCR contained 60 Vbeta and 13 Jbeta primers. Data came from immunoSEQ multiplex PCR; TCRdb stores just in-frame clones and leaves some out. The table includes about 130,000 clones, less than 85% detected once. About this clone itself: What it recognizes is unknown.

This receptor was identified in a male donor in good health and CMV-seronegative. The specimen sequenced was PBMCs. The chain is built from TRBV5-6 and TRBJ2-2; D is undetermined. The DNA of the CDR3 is TGTGCCAGCAGCTCTTTTCACACCGGGGAGCTGTTTTTT. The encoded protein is CASSSFHTGELFF.